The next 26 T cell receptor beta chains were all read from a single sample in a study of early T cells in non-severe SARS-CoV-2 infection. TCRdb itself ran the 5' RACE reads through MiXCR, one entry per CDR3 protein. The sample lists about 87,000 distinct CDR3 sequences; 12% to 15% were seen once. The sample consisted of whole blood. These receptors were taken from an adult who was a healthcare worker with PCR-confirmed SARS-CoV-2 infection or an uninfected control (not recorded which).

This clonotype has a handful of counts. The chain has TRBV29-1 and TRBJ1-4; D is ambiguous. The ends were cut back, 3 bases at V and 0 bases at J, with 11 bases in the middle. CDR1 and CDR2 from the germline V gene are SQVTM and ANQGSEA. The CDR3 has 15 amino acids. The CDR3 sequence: CSVEDMVATNEKLFF. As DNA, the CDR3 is TGCAGCGTTGAGGATATGGTAGCAACTAATGAAAAACTGTTTTTT.

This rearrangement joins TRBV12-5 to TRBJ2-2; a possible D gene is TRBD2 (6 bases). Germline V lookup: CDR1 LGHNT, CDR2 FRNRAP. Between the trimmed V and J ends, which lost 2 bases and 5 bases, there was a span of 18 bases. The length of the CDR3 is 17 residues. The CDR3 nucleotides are TGTGCTAGTGGTTTGCCCGGGACGGCGGGACGGACCGGGGAGCTGTTTTTT. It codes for CASGLPGTAGRTGELFF. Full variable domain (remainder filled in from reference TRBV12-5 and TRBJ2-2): DARVTQTPRHKVTEMGQEVTMRCQPILGHNTVFWYRQTMMQGLELLAYFRNRAPLDDSGMPKDRFSAEMPDATLATLKIQPSEPRDSAVYFCASGLPGTAGRTGELFFGEGSRLTVL.

The CDR3 loop reads CASSQETGGDEQYF. CDR3 nucleotides: TGTGCCAGCAGCCAAGAGACAGGGGGCGACGAGCAGTACTTC. The rearrangement joins TRBV4-2 to TRBJ2-7; 10 nucleotides agree with TRBD1. Unmatched junction bases numbered 1, after V lost 0 bases and J lost 5 bases. CDR3 length: 14 amino acids. Germline V CDR1 and CDR2: LGHNA, YNFKEQ.

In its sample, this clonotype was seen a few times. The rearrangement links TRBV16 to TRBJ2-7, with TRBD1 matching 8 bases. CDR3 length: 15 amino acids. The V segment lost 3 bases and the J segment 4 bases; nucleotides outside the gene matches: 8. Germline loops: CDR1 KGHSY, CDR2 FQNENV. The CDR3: CASSHPGQGSYEQYF. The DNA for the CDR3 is TGTGCCAGCAGCCACCCCGGACAGGGTAGTTACGAGCAGTACTTC.

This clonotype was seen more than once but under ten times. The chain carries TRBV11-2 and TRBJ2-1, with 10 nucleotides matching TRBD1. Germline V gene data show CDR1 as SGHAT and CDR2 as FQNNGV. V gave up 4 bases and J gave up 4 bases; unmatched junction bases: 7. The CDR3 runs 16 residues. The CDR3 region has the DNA TGTGCCAGCAGCTCGCAGCCGGGACAGGGGTACAATGAGCAGTTCTTC. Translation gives CASSSQPGQGYNEQFF.

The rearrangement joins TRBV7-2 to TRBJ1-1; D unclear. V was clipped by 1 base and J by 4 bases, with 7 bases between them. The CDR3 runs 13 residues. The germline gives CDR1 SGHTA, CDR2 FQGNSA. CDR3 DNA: TGTGCCAGCAGCTTAGGGGCTCCCACTGAAGCTTTCTTT. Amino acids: CASSLGAPTEAFF.

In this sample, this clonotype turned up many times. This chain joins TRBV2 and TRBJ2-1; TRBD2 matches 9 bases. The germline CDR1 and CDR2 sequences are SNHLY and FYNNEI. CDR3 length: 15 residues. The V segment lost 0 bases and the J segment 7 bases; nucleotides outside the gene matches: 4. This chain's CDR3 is CASSEAAGGRNEQFF. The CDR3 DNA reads TGTGCCAGCAGTGAAGCAGCGGGAGGTAGGAATGAGCAGTTCTTC. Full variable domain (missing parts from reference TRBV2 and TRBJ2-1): EPEVTQTPSHQVTQMGQEVILRCVPISNHLYFYWYRQILGQKVEFLVSFYNNEISEKSEIFDDQFSVERPDGSNFTLKIRSTKLEDSAMYFCASSEAAGGRNEQFFGPGTRLTVL.

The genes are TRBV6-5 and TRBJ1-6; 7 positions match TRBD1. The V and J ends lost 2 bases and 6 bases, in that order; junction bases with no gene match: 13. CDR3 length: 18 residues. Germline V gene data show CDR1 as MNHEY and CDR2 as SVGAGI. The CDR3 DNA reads TGTGCCAGCAGTTACGAGGGACAGTCTTACCCATCTAATTCACCCCTCCACTTT. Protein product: CASSYEGQSYPSNSPLHF.

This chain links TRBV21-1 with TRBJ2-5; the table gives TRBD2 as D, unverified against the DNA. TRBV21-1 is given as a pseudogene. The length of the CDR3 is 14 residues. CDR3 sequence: CASSKGLEGETQYF. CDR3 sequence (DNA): TGTGCCAGCAGCAAAGGACTAGAGGGGGAGACCCAGTACTTC.

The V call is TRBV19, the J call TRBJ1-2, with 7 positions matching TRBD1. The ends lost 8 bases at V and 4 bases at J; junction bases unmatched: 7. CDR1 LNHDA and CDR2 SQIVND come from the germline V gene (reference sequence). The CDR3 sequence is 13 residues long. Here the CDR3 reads CASFGQALYGYTF. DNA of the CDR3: TGTGCCAGTTTTGGACAGGCCCTCTATGGCTACACCTTC.

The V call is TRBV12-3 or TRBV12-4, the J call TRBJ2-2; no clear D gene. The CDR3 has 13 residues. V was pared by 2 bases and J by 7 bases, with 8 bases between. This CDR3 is CASSLSVNGELFF. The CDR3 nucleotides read TGTGCCAGCAGTTTAAGCGTGAACGGGGAGCTGTTTTTT.

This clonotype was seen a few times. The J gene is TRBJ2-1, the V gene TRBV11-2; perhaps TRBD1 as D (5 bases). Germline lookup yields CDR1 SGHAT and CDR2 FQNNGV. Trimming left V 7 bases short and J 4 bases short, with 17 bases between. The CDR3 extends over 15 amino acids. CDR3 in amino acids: CASTPGNTPYNEQFF. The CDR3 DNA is TGTGCCAGCACCCCAGGGAACACCCCATACAATGAGCAGTTCTTC.

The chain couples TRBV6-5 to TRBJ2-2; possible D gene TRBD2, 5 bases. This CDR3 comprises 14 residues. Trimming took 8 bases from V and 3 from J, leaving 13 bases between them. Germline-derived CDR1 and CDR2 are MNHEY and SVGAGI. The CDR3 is CASRGPRDTGELFF. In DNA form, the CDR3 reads TGTGCCAGCCGCGGGCCGCGCGACACCGGGGAGCTGTTTTTT.

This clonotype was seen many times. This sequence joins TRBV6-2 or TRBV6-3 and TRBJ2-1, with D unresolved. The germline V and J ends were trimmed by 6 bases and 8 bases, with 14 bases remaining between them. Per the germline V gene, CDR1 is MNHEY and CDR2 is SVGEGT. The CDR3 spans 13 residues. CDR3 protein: CASRAQAHDEQFF. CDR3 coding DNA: TGTGCCAGCAGGGCCCAAGCTCACGATGAGCAGTTCTTC.

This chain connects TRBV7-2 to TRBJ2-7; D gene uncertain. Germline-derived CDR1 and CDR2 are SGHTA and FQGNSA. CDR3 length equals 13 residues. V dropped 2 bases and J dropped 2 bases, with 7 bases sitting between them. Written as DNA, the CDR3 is TGTGCCAGCAGCTTACCAGGTCCCTACGAGCAGTACTTC. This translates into CASSLPGPYEQYF.

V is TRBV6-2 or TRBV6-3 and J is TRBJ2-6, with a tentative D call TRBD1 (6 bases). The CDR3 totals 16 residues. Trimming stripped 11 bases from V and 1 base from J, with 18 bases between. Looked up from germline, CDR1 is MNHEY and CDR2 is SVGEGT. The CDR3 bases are TGTGCCGTCCCCGGGACACCACAATCTGGGGCCAACGTCCTGACTTTC. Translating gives CAVPGTPQSGANVLTF.

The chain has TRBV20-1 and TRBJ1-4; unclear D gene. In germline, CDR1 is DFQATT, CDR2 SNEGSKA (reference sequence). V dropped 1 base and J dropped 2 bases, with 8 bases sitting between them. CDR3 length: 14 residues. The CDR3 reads CSARVRETNEKLFF. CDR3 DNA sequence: TGCAGTGCTAGAGTACGGGAGACTAATGAAAAACTGTTTTTT.

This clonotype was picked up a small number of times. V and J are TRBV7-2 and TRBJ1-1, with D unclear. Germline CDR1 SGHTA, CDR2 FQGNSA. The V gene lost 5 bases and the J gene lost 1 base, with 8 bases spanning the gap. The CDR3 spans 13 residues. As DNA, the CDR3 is TGTGCCAGCAGCCGCCGACAGAACACTGAAGCTTTCTTT. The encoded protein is CASSRRQNTEAFF.

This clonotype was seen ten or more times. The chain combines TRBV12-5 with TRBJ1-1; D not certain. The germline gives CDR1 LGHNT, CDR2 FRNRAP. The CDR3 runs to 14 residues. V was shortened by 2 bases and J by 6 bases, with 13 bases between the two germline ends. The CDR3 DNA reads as TGTGCTAGTGGTTTGACCGGAGCACGGCCTGAAGCTTTCTTT. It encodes CASGLTGARPEAFF.

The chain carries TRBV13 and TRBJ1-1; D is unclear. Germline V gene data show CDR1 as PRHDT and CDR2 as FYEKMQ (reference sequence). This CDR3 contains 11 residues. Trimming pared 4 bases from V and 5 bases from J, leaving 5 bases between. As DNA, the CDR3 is TGTGCCAGCAGCTCGAGGACTGAAGCTTTCTTT. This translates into CASSSRTEAFF.

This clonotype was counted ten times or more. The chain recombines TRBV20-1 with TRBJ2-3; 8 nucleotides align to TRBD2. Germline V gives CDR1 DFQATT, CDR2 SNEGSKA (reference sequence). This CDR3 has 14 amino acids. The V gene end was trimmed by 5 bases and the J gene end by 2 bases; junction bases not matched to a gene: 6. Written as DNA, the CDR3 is TGCAGTGCTCCCTCAGCGGGAGTCACAGATACGCAGTATTTT. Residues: CSAPSAGVTDTQYF.

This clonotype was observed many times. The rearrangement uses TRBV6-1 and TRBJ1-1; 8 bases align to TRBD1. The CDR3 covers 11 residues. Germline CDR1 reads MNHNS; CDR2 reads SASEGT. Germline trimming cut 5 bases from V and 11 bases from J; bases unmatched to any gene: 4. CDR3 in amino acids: CASSLDRAAFF. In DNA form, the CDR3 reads TGTGCCAGCAGTCTGGACAGGGCTGCTTTCTTT.

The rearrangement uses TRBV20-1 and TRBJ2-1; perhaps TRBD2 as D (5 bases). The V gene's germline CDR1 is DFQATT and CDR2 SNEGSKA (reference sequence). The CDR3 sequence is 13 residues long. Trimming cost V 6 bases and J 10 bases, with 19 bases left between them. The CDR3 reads CSAPDGVWEEQFF. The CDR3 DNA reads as TGCAGTGCGCCGGACGGGGTTTGGGAGGAGCAGTTCTTC.

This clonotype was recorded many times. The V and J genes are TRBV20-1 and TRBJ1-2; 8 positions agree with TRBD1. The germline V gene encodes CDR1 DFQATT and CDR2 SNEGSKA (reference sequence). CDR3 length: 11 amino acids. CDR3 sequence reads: CSLDRGDGYTF. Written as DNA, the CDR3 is TGCAGCCTCGACAGGGGAGATGGCTACACCTTC.

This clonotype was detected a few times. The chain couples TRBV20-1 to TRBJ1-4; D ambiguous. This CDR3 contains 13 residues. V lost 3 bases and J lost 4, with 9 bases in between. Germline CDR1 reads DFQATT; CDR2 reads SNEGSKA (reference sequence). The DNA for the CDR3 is TGCAGTGCTAGTTCTCAGCTTAATGAAAAACTGTTTTTT. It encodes CSASSQLNEKLFF.

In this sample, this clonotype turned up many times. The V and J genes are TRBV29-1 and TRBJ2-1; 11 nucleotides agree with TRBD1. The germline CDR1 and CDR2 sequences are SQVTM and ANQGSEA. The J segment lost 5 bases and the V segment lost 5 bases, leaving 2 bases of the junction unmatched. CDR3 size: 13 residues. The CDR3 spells CSVPGQGDNEQFF. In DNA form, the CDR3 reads TGCAGCGTTCCGGGACAGGGGGACAATGAGCAGTTCTTC.